This entry lists 17 T cell receptor beta chains sequenced from one sample in a study of T cell changes during pregnancy in multiple sclerosis (dated by TCRdb to about 2019). Library preparation used the immunoSEQ multiplex PCR assay. In TCRdb, the immuneACCESS table is reduced to in-frame sequences with V and J assigned. These tables do not hold every clone; where another copy was compared, an unresolved V gene accounts for under half, and the others remain unexplained. Counted in this sample were about 74,000 clones; approximately 91% of them appeared once. Roughly 1.4% of the sample comes from the top ten. Material: peripheral blood, obtained in the third trimester of pregnancy. These receptors were obtained from a female donor with multiple sclerosis, enrolled in a pregnancy study.

The chain uses TRBV6-5 and TRBJ1-2; possibly TRBD1 for D (5 bases). V was shortened by 2 bases and J by 0 bases, with 10 bases between the two germline ends. Germline V gene sequence: CDR1 MNHEY, CDR2 SVGAGI. The CDR3 has 15 amino acids. CDR3 sequence (DNA): TGTGCCAGCAGTTACGGGGCGCATACTAACTATGGCTACACCTTC. This codes for CASSYGAHTNYGYTF.

The V call is TRBV7-8, the J call TRBJ1-3; 7 nucleotides agree with TRBD1. CDR3 size: 19 residues. V lost 1 base and J lost 0; bases outside the gene matches: 12. Germline loops: CDR1 SGHVS, CDR2 FQNEAQ. In nucleotides, the CDR3 is TGTGCCAGCAGCTTAGTTTTGGGAGGACAGGACCTCTCTGGAAACACCATATATTTT. Translated, it gives CASSLVLGGQDLSGNTIYF.

The chain employs TRBV27 and TRBJ2-2, with 7 bases lining up with TRBD1. The V gene end was trimmed by 9 bases and the J gene end by 2 bases; junction bases not matched to a gene: 12. The CDR3 is 16 amino acids. Germline loops: CDR1 MNHEY, CDR2 SMNVEV (reference sequence). CDR3 residues: CARLPTGAPNTGELFF. As DNA, the CDR3 is TGTGCCAGACTACCAACAGGGGCCCCCAACACCGGGGAGCTGTTTTTT.

This rearrangement joins TRBV19 to TRBJ1-1; 9 bases line up with TRBD1. Germline assignment: CDR1 LNHDA and CDR2 SQIVND (reference sequence). Trimming took 7 bases from V and 4 from J; bases not matched to a gene: 7. This CDR3 is built from 14 residues. CDR3 sequence (DNA): TGTGCCAGTACCCCGACAGGGGGTAGCACTGAAGCTTTCTTT. This encodes CASTPTGGSTEAFF.

The chain's CDR3 is CASSLQEYYGYTF. The CDR3 DNA follows: TGTGCCAGCAGTTTACAGGAATACTATGGCTACACCTTC. The rearrangement uses TRBV6-1 and TRBJ1-2, with D maybe TRBD1 (5 bases). V was trimmed by 5 bases and J by 3 bases, leaving 10 bases between them. CDR1 and CDR2 (germline): MNHNS, SASEGT. This CDR3 region has 13 residues.

The chain uses TRBV5-4 and TRBJ2-5; a weak D match, TRBD2 (7 bases). V lost 4 bases and J lost 5, with 18 bases in between. In germline, CDR1 is SGHNT, CDR2 YYREEE (reference sequence). This CDR3 region has 15 residues. The CDR3: CASSPRRGGGETQYF. The DNA for the CDR3 is TGTGCCAGCAGCCCTCGACGGGGCGGGGGCGAGACCCAGTACTTC.

The chain links TRBV19 to TRBJ1-2, with D maybe TRBD1 (6 bases). CDR3 size: 11 residues. Germline CDR1 reads LNHDA; CDR2 reads SQIVND (reference sequence). V lost 10 bases, J lost 8 bases, and 14 bases lay in between. CDR3 protein: CAIPRGEGYTF. The CDR3 DNA sequence: TGTGCCATACCCAGGGGAGAAGGCTACACCTTC.

This CDR3 reads CASTPQGSDGEKLFF. CDR3 coding DNA: TGCGCCAGCACCCCCCAGGGGTCGGACGGTGAAAAACTGTTTTTT. The gene calls are TRBV5-1 and TRBJ1-4, with a tentative D call TRBD1 (6 bases). The length of the CDR3 is 15 residues. The germline gives CDR1 SGHRS, CDR2 YFSETQ. V was clipped by 6 bases and J by 7 bases, with 19 bases between them. Variable domain in full (rest from reference TRBV5-1 and TRBJ1-4): KAGVTQTPRYLIKTRGQQVTLSCSPISGHRSVSWYQQTPGQGLQFLFEYFSETQRNKGNFPGRFSGRQFSNSRSEMNVSTLELGDSALYLCASTPQGSDGEKLFFGSGTQLSVL.

This clone occurred a few times. The V gene is TRBV15, the J gene TRBJ2-7; D may be TRBD2 (6 bases). The CDR3 is made up of 15 amino acids. V lost 0 bases, J lost 4 bases, and 13 bases lay in between. Per the germline V gene, CDR1 is LNHNV and CDR2 is YYDKDF (reference sequence). CDR3 bases: TGTGCCACCAGCAGAGAGCGGGGTGGACTATACGAGCAGTACTTC. Its protein is CATSRERGGLYEQYF.

This chain links TRBV5-1 with TRBJ1-6; 9 nucleotides match TRBD1. The V gene end was trimmed by 4 bases and the J gene end by 9 bases; junction bases not matched to a gene: 11. The CDR3 sequence is 16 residues long. Germline V gene lookup returns CDR1 SGHRS and CDR2 YFSETQ. CDR3 coding DNA: TGCGCCAGCAGCCCAGACTCTGGACAGGGGACTTCACCCCTCCACTTT. This encodes CASSPDSGQGTSPLHF.

The rearrangement joins TRBV9 to TRBJ2-3; 13 nucleotides align to TRBD2. The germline V gene has CDR1 SGDLS and CDR2 YYNGEE. The CDR3 extends over 15 amino acids. J lost 5 bases, V lost 2 bases, and 2 bases had no gene match. The CDR3, as DNA: TGTGCCAGCAGCGTGACTAGCGGGGGGATAGATACGCAGTATTTT. Encoded protein: CASSVTSGGIDTQYF. Using reference TRBV9 and TRBJ2-3 for the parts outside the CDR3, the full variable domain is DSGVTQTPKHLITATGQRVTLRCSPRSGDLSVYWYQQSLDQGLQFLIQYYNGEERAKGNILERFSAQQFPDLHSELNLSSLELGDSALYFCASSVTSGGIDTQYFGPGTRLTVL.

Turning to this clone: Other DNA sequences of this sample code for an identical CDR3. CDR3 amino acids: CASSLRPGTGISGNTIYF. The DNA of the CDR3 is TGTGCCAGTAGTCTCCGCCCCGGGACAGGGATTTCTGGAAACACCATATATTTT. V usage is TRBV19 and J usage is TRBJ1-3, with 9 bases that match TRBD1. The CDR3 sequence is 18 residues long. V shed 5 bases and J 1 base; nucleotides not matched to a gene: 12. CDR1 is LNHDA, CDR2 SQIVND, per germline (reference sequence).

V usage is TRBV2 and J usage is TRBJ2-3; 12 bases are a match to TRBD2. There are 15 residues in the CDR3. Germline V gene data show CDR1 as SNHLY and CDR2 as FYNNEI. The trim removed 9 bases at V and 3 bases at J, leaving 7 bases unmatched. In DNA, the CDR3 is TGTGCCAGTAAAAGGACTAGCGGGGATACAGATACGCAGTATTTT. This sequence encodes CASKRTSGDTDTQYF. Together with reference TRBV2 and TRBJ2-3, the CDR3 gives the full variable domain: EPEVTQTPSHQVTQMGQEVILRCVPISNHLYFYWYRQILGQKVEFLVSFYNNEISEKSEIFDDQFSVERPDGSNFTLKIRSTKLEDSAMYFCASKRTSGDTDTQYFGPGTRLTVL.

The chain recombines TRBV5-1 with TRBJ2-1, with no clear D. V was shortened by 3 bases and J by 5 bases, with 9 bases between the two germline ends. CDR1 is SGHRS and CDR2 is YFSETQ in the germline V gene. The CDR3 has 13 residues. This CDR3 is CASSSEQHNEQFF. The CDR3 region has the DNA TGCGCCAGCAGCTCGGAACAGCACAATGAGCAGTTCTTC. The complete variable domain, with remaining parts taken from reference TRBV5-1 and TRBJ2-1, reads KAGVTQTPRYLIKTRGQQVTLSCSPISGHRSVSWYQQTPGQGLQFLFEYFSETQRNKGNFPGRFSGRQFSNSRSEMNVSTLELGDSALYLCASSSEQHNEQFFGPGTRLTVL.

The V and J genes are TRBV9 and TRBJ1-4; D might be TRBD1 (5 bases). This CDR3 spans 14 amino acids. Trimming stripped 3 bases from V and 7 bases from J, with 13 bases between. The germline CDR1 and CDR2 sequences are SGDLS and YYNGEE. CDR3 residues: CASSGYRPGEKLFF. CDR3 sequence (DNA): TGTGCCAGCAGCGGATACAGGCCGGGTGAAAAACTGTTTTTT.

The chain couples TRBV7-8 to TRBJ2-1; 9 bases agree with TRBD1. This CDR3 is 16 amino acids long. Germline values: CDR1 SGHVS, CDR2 FQNEAQ. V trimming: 3 bases; J trimming: 4 bases; junction bases outside the gene matches: 7. The CDR3 loop reads CASSLIQGAVYNEQFF. Here the CDR3 DNA reads TGTGCCAGCAGCTTGATACAGGGGGCGGTTTACAATGAGCAGTTCTTC.

This clone turned up a few times. The CDR3: CASSSKLQGTDTQYF. As DNA, the CDR3 is TGCGCCAGCAGCTCTAAATTACAGGGGACAGATACGCAGTATTTT. The V call is TRBV5-1, the J call TRBJ2-3, with 7 bases fitting TRBD1. V shed 3 bases, J shed 3 bases, and the junction held 7 bases outside the gene matches. CDR1 and CDR2 from the germline V gene are SGHRS and YFSETQ. CDR3 length equals 15 residues. Looking up the rest from reference TRBV5-1 and TRBJ2-3 gives the full variable domain: KAGVTQTPRYLIKTRGQQVTLSCSPISGHRSVSWYQQTPGQGLQFLFEYFSETQRNKGNFPGRFSGRQFSNSRSEMNVSTLELGDSALYLCASSSKLQGTDTQYFGPGTRLTVL.